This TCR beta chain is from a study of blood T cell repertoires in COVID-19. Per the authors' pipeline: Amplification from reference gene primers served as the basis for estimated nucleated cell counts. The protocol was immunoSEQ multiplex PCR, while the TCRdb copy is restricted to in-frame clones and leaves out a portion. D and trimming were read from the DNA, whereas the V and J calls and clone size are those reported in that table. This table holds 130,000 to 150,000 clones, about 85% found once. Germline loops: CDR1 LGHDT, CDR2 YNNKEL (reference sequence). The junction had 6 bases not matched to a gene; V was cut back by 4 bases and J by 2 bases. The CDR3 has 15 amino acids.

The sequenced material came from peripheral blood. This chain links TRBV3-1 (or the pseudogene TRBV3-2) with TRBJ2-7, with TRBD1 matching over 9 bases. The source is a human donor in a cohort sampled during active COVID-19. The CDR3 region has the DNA TGTGCCAGCAGCCGAATCGGACAGGGGACCTACGAGCAGTACTTC. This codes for CASSRIGQGTYEQYF.